Each of the 11 T cell receptor beta chains below was sequenced from the same sample in a study of blood T cells in healthy people across ages. Combining a sample-barcoded 5' primer with a J-beta primer mix, a second PCR ran for about 6 to 12 cycles. TCRdb reprocessed the 5' RACE reads with MiXCR, giving one entry per CDR3 protein. The sample has 700,000 to 850,000 distinct CDR3 sequences; roughly 53% are singletons. The sample was blood. The origin of the receptors is an older man in good health.

In this sample, this clonotype turned up a few times. The rearrangement uses TRBV20-1 and TRBJ2-7, with 8 bases lining up with TRBD2. The last part of the DNA fits TRBJ2-4 better; the J call may be wrong. This CDR3 comprises 14 residues. The germline gives CDR1 DFQATT, CDR2 SNEGSKA (reference sequence). The CDR3 coding sequence is TGCAGTGCAACGACTAGCGTCGCCAAAAACATTCAGTACTTC. Its protein product is CSATTSVAKNIQYF.

In regard to this clonotype: A junction end diverges from the germline sequence, so it may reflect a read error. The chain is built from TRBV6-7 and TRBJ2-7, with 11 bases aligning to TRBD2. Being an ORF, TRBV6-7 has a function that is uncertain. CDR3 length: 17 residues. The CDR3 region is CASSYSRLAGPSYEEYF. CDR3 nucleotide sequence: TGTGCCAGCAGTTACTCGAGACTAGCGGGACCCTCCTACGAGGAGTACTTC.

The V call is TRBV7-3, the J call TRBJ2-4; D gene ambiguous. The DNA end lines up better with TRBJ2-5; the J call may be wrong. This CDR3 spans 13 amino acids. The V gene's germline CDR1 is SGHTA and CDR2 FQGTGA. Here the CDR3 reads CASSLLNQETQYF. DNA of the CDR3: TGTGCCAGCAGCTTGCTCAACCAAGAGACCCAGTACTTC.

In its sample, this clonotype was seen a few times. The chain is built from TRBV5-1 and TRBJ2-5, with D perhaps matching TRBD2 (5 bases). The V end was cut by 4 bases, the J end by 9 bases, with 19 bases between. Germline lookup yields CDR1 SGHRS and CDR2 YFSETQ. The CDR3 extends over 14 amino acids. CDR3 bases: TGCGCCAGCAGCCTTCGCCCCCGGGGTGAGGCCCAGTACTTC. This gives the protein CASSLRPRGEAQYF.

This chain uses TRBV5-1 with TRBJ2-5, with TRBD2 as a possible D gene (5 bases). In germline, CDR1 is SGHRS, CDR2 YFSETQ. Trimming removed 0 bases at V and 4 bases at J, with 10 bases between. The CDR3 totals 14 residues. The CDR3 sequence: CASSLVSSRETQYF. The CDR3, as DNA: TGCGCCAGCAGCTTGGTGTCTAGCCGAGAGACCCAGTACTTC.

This clonotype was counted at least ten times. The CDR3 sequence is CASSQELAGGGQLQPYEQYF. The DNA of the CDR3 is TGTGCCAGCAGCCAAGAACTAGCGGGAGGGGGCCAGTTACAACCCTACGAGCAGTACTTC. The V gene is TRBV4-2, the J gene TRBJ2-7; 13 bases align to TRBD2. This CDR3 is built from 20 residues. V lost 0 bases to trimming and J lost 2 bases; unmatched junction nucleotides: 13. Germline loops: CDR1 LGHNA, CDR2 YNFKEQ.

V usage is TRBV5-6 and J usage is TRBJ2-7, with TRBD1 matching 10 bases. The V segment lost 1 base and the J segment 2 bases; nucleotides outside the gene matches: 3. The CDR3 is 15 residues long. Germline-derived CDR1 and CDR2 are SGHDT and YYEEEE. The CDR3 DNA follows: TGTGCCAGCAGCTTGAATGGACAGGGGGCCTACGAGCAGTACTTC. It specifies CASSLNGQGAYEQYF.

Turning to this clonotype: The CDR3 does not close with the conserved phenylalanine or tryptophan, likely indicating a read error. The rearrangement joins TRBV18 to TRBJ2-1; the match to TRBD2 covers 8 bases. CDR3 length: 12 amino acids. The germline CDR1 and CDR2 sequences are KGHSH and LQKENI. After removal of 10 bases from V and 10 bases from J, the junction contained 9 bases not matched to a gene. CDR3 amino acids: CATGRDSYEQFL. The CDR3 DNA follows: TGTGCCACCGGGAGGGACTCCTACGAGCAGTTCTTG.

The table lists this clonotype with a count of one. The rearrangement joins TRBV9 to TRBJ2-7; possibly TRBD2 for D (7 bases). Germline CDR1 is SGDLS and CDR2 is YYNGEE. The germline V and J ends were trimmed by 1 base and 3 bases, with 14 bases remaining between them. This CDR3 is 15 amino acids long. CDR3 protein: CASSVQGGGLYEQYF. The CDR3, as DNA: TGTGCCAGCAGCGTACAAGGGGGGGGGCTCTACGAGCAGTACTTC. Combining the CDR3 with reference TRBV9 and TRBJ2-7 gives the whole variable domain DSGVTQTPKHLITATGQRVTLRCSPRSGDLSVYWYQQSLDQGLQFLIQYYNGEERAKGNILERFSAQQFPDLHSELNLSSLELGDSALYFCASSVQGGGLYEQYFGPGTRLTVT.

The gene calls are TRBV15 and TRBJ1-1; possibly TRBD1 for D (5 bases). This CDR3 spans 14 amino acids. Trimming removed 1 base from V and 0 bases from J, with 6 bases in between. Germline CDR1 and CDR2: LNHNV and YYDKDF (reference sequence). CDR3 residues: CATSRVGVNTEAFF. CDR3 DNA: TGTGCCACCAGCAGAGTGGGGGTGAACACTGAAGCTTTCTTT.

The CDR3 coding sequence is TGCAGCGTTGACACCAGCTACCAAGAGACCCAGTACTTC. Amino acids: CSVDTSYQETQYF. This sequence joins TRBV29-1 and TRBJ2-5, with no clear D. There are 13 residues in the CDR3. Germline V CDR1 and CDR2: SQVTM, ANQGSEA. V was pared by 3 bases and J by 0 bases, with 8 bases between. Based on the CDR3 plus reference TRBV29-1 and TRBJ2-5, the full variable domain is SAVISQKPSRDICQRGTSLTIQCQVDSQVTMMFWYRQQPGQSLTLIATANQGSEATYESGFVIDKFPISRPNLTFSTLTVSNMSPEDSSIYLCSVDTSYQETQYFGPGTRLLVL.